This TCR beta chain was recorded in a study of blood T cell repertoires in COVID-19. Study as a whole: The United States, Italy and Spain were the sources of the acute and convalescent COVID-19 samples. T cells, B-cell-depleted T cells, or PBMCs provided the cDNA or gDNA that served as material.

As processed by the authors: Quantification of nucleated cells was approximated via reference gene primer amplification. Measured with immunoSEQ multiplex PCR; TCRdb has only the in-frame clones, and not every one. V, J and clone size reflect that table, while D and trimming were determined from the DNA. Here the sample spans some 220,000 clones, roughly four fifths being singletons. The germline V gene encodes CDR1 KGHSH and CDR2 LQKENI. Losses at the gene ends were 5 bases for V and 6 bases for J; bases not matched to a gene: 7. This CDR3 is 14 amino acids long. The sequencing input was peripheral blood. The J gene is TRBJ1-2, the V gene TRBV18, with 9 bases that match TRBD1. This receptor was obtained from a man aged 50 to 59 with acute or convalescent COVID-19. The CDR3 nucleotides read TGTGCCAGCTCAAGGGGACAGGGAAGCGATGGCTACACCTTC. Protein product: CASSRGQGSDGYTF.